The rows below give T cell receptor beta chains drawn from one sample of a study of T cells expressing NK-cell markers. TCRdb re-called the 5' RACE reads and catalogs CDR3 proteins one per entry, DNA excluded. The clone table shows about 32,000 distinct CDR3 sequences, with the ten largest holding 50% to 75%. The sequenced sample consisted of blood T cells: a sorted CD56 or NKG2C T cell subset, CD4+ or CD8+ T cells, or bulk PBMC T cells (not recorded which). The receptors derive from a woman aged 18-70 years in good health. CDR3s include the opening cysteine and the closing phenylalanine or tryptophan. Fields, in order: CDR3 length, J gene, V gene, CDR3 protein.

17	TRBJ2-1	TRBV7-8	CASSPWSTSATYNEQFF
16	TRBJ1-1	TRBV6-1	CASSEDVAASGTEAFF
13	TRBJ1-1	TRBV12-3/TRBV12-4	CASSLTGASEAFF
13	TRBJ2-1	TRBV2	CASITGLDNEQFF
14	TRBJ2-1	TRBV11-2	CASSPGELNNEQFF
15	TRBJ2-1	TRBV20-1	CSARGIAGVIDEQFF
16	TRBJ1-2	TRBV5-1	CASSLDWDRVYYGYTF
17	TRBJ1-1	TRBV5-1	CASSPPGTGVRNTEAFF
15	TRBJ2-1	TRBV20-1	CSAPPGLADYNEQFF
15	TRBJ1-6	TRBV6-5	CASSYSGGWNSPLHF
17	TRBJ1-4	TRBV12-3/TRBV12-4	CASSLPTGRAVNEKLFF
14	TRBJ1-3	TRBV12-3/TRBV12-4	CASSLPGRETTIYF
13	TRBJ2-7	TRBV30	CAWRIGGTYEQYF
14	TRBJ2-3	TRBV7-6	CASSLGGLGDTQYF
15	TRBJ2-7	TRBV10-3	CAITPGASGSYEQYF
11	TRBJ2-3	TRBV10-3	CAISLSDTQYF
14	TRBJ2-7	TRBV27	CASSLRRENYEQYF
13	TRBJ2-5	TRBV11-3	CPRVRERSGTQYF
15	TRBJ2-1	TRBV12-3/TRBV12-4	CASSPGSSSYNEQFF
13	TRBJ1-1	TRBV6-6	CASSYIDRAEAFF
22	TRBJ2-6	TRBV14	CASSHGNGANVLTFGGANVLTF
16	TRBJ2-1	TRBV5-5	CASRRTSGRAYNEQFF
14	TRBJ2-7	TRBV19	CASEDRDGGYEQYF
15	TRBJ2-1	TRBV4-1	CASSQDREGADEQFF